Included here is one T cell receptor (beta chain) sequence, with context. This entry comes from a study of blood T cell repertoires in COVID-19. About the research overall: Sites in the United States, Italy and Spain provided acute and convalescent COVID-19 samples. In each case, the material was cDNA or gDNA derived from T cells, B-cell-depleted T cells, or PBMCs.

Source study methods: How many nucleated cells were present was estimated from reference gene primer amplification. Sequencing used immunoSEQ multiplex PCR; TCRdb keeps in-frame clones, though not all of them. D and trimming come from the DNA, and the V and J calls and clone size come from that table. Here the sample spans hundreds of thousands of clones, 85% being singletons. Trimming removed 2 bases from V and 2 bases from J; junction bases left unmatched: 4. This CDR3 spans 16 amino acids. The rearrangement links TRBV23-1 to TRBJ2-7, with TRBD1 identical over 12 bases. TRBV23-1 is flagged as an ORF with uncertain function. The source is a woman between 18 and 29 years old with acute or convalescent COVID-19. Sequencing used peripheral blood. CDR3 sequence: CASSQKGQGATYEQYF. DNA of the CDR3: TGCGCCAGCAGTCAAAAGGGACAGGGGGCGACCTACGAGCAGTACTTC.